This entry lists 14 T cell receptor beta chains sequenced from one sample in a study of shared clonotypes between healthy human individuals. Libraries were prepared by immunoSEQ multiplex PCR; TCRdb keeps only in-frame clonotypes and omits some of them. The sample yields roughly 500,000 clones, about 85% seen once. The sequenced sample was PBMCs. These receptor sequences come from a middle-aged woman in good health. Some clones in this sample may be carry-over from other donors' samples.

This clone was detected once. This chain connects TRBV5-1 to TRBJ1-1, with D possibly matching TRBD1 (6 bases). Germline values: CDR1 SGHRS, CDR2 YFSETQ. V was shortened by 0 bases and J by 3 bases, with 15 bases between the two germline ends. The CDR3 consists of 16 residues. CDR3 coding DNA: TGCGCCAGCAGCTTGGGGCTGGGGGCGCGAGACACTGAAGCTTTCTTT. Its translation: CASSLGLGARDTEAFF.

The table lists this clone with a few counts. The sample holds other DNA sequences that translate to the same CDR3. This chain joins TRBV18 and TRBJ1-1; no definite D call. The CDR3 extends over 14 amino acids. V was cut by 2 bases and J by 0 bases, with 7 bases left in between. Germline CDR1 KGHSH, CDR2 LQKENI. The CDR3 loop reads CASSPGGMNTEAFF. For the CDR3, the DNA is TGTGCCAGCTCACCAGGAGGAATGAACACTGAAGCTTTCTTT. The full variable domain, rest sourced from reference TRBV18 and TRBJ1-1, is NAGVMQNPRHLVRRRGQEARLRCSPMKGHSHVYWYRQLPEEGLKFMVYLQKENIIDESGMPKERFSAEFPKEGPSILRIQQVVRGDSAAYFCASSPGGMNTEAFFGQGTRLTVV.

The V and J genes are TRBV4-3 and TRBJ2-4, with 7 bases lining up with TRBD1. Germline CDR1 LGHNA, CDR2 YSLEER. This CDR3 comprises 15 residues. V dropped 4 bases and J dropped 5; count of bases not matched to a gene: 8. The CDR3 nucleotides read TGCGCCAGCAGCCGCGAGACAGGGCGAGAAAACATTCAGTACTTC. Its protein is CASSRETGRENIQYF.

This clone counts as medium-sized (0.01 to 0.1%). Other DNA sequences in the same sample also yield this CDR3. V usage is TRBV6-4 and J usage is TRBJ2-3; TRBD1 matches 8 bases. Trimming cost V 0 bases and J 4 bases; bases outside gene matches: 0. The CDR3 contains 14 residues. In germline, CDR1 is MRHNA, CDR2 SNTAGT. This CDR3 reads CASSDSTGADTQYF. The CDR3 DNA follows: TGTGCCAGCAGTGACTCGACAGGGGCAGATACGCAGTATTTT.

V usage is TRBV28 and J usage is TRBJ1-2, with no clear D. The CDR3 contains 14 residues. The ends were cut back, 1 base at V and 8 bases at J, with 14 bases in the middle. Germline V lookup: CDR1 MDHEN, CDR2 SYDVKM. The CDR3 loop is CASSLSEFSGGYTF. In nucleotides, the CDR3 is TGTGCCAGCAGTTTATCAGAGTTCTCCGGGGGCTACACCTTC.

The chain joins TRBV7-6 to TRBJ2-3; no definite D call. Germline V gene sequence: CDR1 SGHVS, CDR2 FNYEAQ. This CDR3 spans 16 amino acids. The V end was cut by 2 bases, the J end by 4 bases, with 16 bases between. In nucleotides, the CDR3 is TGTGCCAGCAGCTTATCCTCGGGCCGGATGGCAGATACGCAGTATTTT. It is translated as CASSLSSGRMADTQYF.

The CDR3 DNA reads as TGTGCCAGCAGCTTGGTCGCGACGTACAATGAGCAGTTCTTC. Protein: CASSLVATYNEQFF. The V call is TRBV5-6, the J call TRBJ2-1; no firm D call. Germline CDR1 and CDR2: SGHDT and YYEEEE. Trimming took off 0 bases at V and 4 bases at J, with 8 bases between the two ends. The CDR3 covers 14 residues.

V is TRBV2 and J is TRBJ2-7; D perhaps matches TRBD1 (5 bases). The CDR3 is made up of 12 amino acids. The V end was cut by 5 bases, the J end by 4 bases, with 9 bases between. Germline V gives CDR1 SNHLY, CDR2 FYNNEI. CDR3 protein: CASSSDSYEQYF. The CDR3 nucleotides are TGTGCCAGCAGTTCCGACAGTTACGAGCAGTACTTC. Variable domain in full (rest from reference TRBV2 and TRBJ2-7): EPEVTQTPSHQVTQMGQEVILRCVPISNHLYFYWYRQILGQKVEFLVSFYNNEISEKSEIFDDQFSVERPDGSNFTLKIRSTKLEDSAMYFCASSSDSYEQYFGPGTRLTVT.

In regard to this clone: A much more abundant neighbour one base away suggests this may be a read error. Other nucleotide sequences in the sample specify the same CDR3. The chain is built from TRBV30 and TRBJ1-5, with D possibly being TRBD1 (6 bases). The CDR3 runs to 16 residues. Germline values: CDR1 GTSNPN, CDR2 SVGIG (reference sequence). The CDR3 nucleotides are TGCGCCTGGAGTAGGCGGGACAATGGCTGGTGGGAGCCCCAGCATTTT. Its protein product is CAWSRRDNGWWEPQHF.

J is TRBJ1-5 and V is TRBV27; D gene uncertain. Germline values: CDR1 MNHEY, CDR2 SMNVEV (reference sequence). The CDR3 covers 13 residues. V was pared by 2 bases and J by 6 bases, with 8 bases between. The DNA of the CDR3 is TGTGCCAGCAGTTTAGGAAGAGGTCAGCCCCAGCATTTT. Residues: CASSLGRGQPQHF.

This clone has just a few counts. The chain has TRBV6-4 and TRBJ2-7, with unresolved D. CDR3 length: 12 residues. Germline V gene lookup returns CDR1 MRHNA and CDR2 SNTAGT. Trimming pared 2 bases from V and 0 bases from J, leaving 2 bases between. The DNA for the CDR3 is TGTGCCAGCAGTGACAGCTCCTACGAGCAGTACTTC. This codes for CASSDSSYEQYF.

This clone occurred a few times. DNA for the CDR3: TGTGCCAGCAGTTTGGGGGAGCCTGGCACAGATACGCAGTATTTT. Translated, it gives CASSLGEPGTDTQYF. The chain uses TRBV27 and TRBJ2-3; tentatively, D is TRBD1 or TRBD2 (5 bases each). Trimming removed 3 bases from V and 1 base from J, with 11 bases in between. The CDR3 loop spans 15 amino acids. Germline CDR1 is MNHEY and CDR2 is SMNVEV (reference sequence).

This clone was seen just once. The chain uses TRBV2 and TRBJ1-2; TRBD1 is a possible D gene (5 bases). Germline CDR1 reads SNHLY; CDR2 reads FYNNEI. The CDR3 has 14 residues. V lost 7 bases, J lost 3 bases, and 15 bases lay in between. The CDR3 protein is CASMSRRDYYGYTF. The CDR3 DNA reads TGTGCCAGCATGTCACGAAGGGACTACTATGGCTACACCTTC.

The chain has TRBV19 and TRBJ2-5; 11 bases line up with TRBD2. The V gene's germline CDR1 is LNHDA and CDR2 SQIVND (reference sequence). V was clipped by 6 bases and J by 4 bases; unmatched bases: 10. The CDR3 covers 16 residues. The CDR3 loop is CASRNSGRANPETQYF. The DNA for the CDR3 is TGTGCCAGTAGGAATAGCGGGAGGGCCAACCCAGAGACCCAGTACTTC.